These 25 T cell receptor beta chains share one sample of origin, sequenced in a study of T-cell memory formation after mild COVID-19. TCRdb processed the 5' RACE reads anew with MiXCR; each CDR3 protein has one entry. The sample carries a few hundred thousand distinct CDR3 sequences, around 27% recorded once. The sample was PBMCs or a T cell subset sorted from them (not recorded which). These receptors were collected from an adult woman who had mild COVID-19 (a few samples of this study predate the infection). Cell type and time point are not known.

This clonotype occurred many times. The V call is TRBV7-8, the J call TRBJ2-7; TRBD1 agrees at 9 bases. Germline V gene data show CDR1 as SGHVS and CDR2 as FQNEAQ. The CDR3 runs 18 residues. V shed 6 bases and J 0 bases; nucleotides not matched to a gene: 15. The CDR3 region has the DNA TGTGCCAGCAGTCTAGTAATTACTCCGACAGGGGGCTCCTACGAGCAGTACTTC. Residues: CASSLVITPTGGSYEQYF.

The chain recombines TRBV29-1 with TRBJ1-2, with D unresolved. The germline V gene encodes CDR1 SQVTM and CDR2 ANQGSEA. Deletions cut 3 bases from V and 0 bases from J, with 5 bases between. CDR3 length: 12 amino acids. Here the CDR3 reads CSVDHPNYGYTF. The CDR3 coding sequence is TGCAGCGTTGATCATCCTAACTATGGCTACACCTTC.

The J gene is TRBJ1-1, the V gene TRBV6-2 or TRBV6-3; D gene unclear. Germline-derived CDR1 and CDR2 are MNHEY and SVGEGT. The V and J ends lost 6 bases and 0 bases respectively, with 11 bases between them. The CDR3 extends over 14 amino acids. CDR3 loop: CASSPNTMNTEAFF. The CDR3 DNA follows: TGTGCCAGCAGCCCAAACACAATGAACACTGAAGCTTTCTTT.

The chain links TRBV24-1 to TRBJ2-5; a weak D match, TRBD1 (6 bases). From germline, CDR1 is KGHDR and CDR2 SFDVKD. V was pared by 3 bases and J by 2 bases, with 12 bases between. This CDR3 has 15 residues. In DNA form, the CDR3 reads TGTGCCACCAGTGATCCCCGACAGGCACAAGAGACCCAGTACTTC. Its translation: CATSDPRQAQETQYF.

The chain employs TRBV6-2 or TRBV6-3 and TRBJ2-1, with D possibly being TRBD1 (6 bases). Trimming removed 6 bases from V and 2 bases from J, with 17 bases in between. CDR1 is MNHEY and CDR2 is SVGEGT in the germline V gene. The CDR3 runs 16 residues. Here the CDR3 reads CASSLEPGHTYNEQFF. In nucleotides, the CDR3 is TGTGCCAGCAGCCTCGAACCGGGACACACCTACAATGAGCAGTTCTTC.

The rearrangement links TRBV27 to TRBJ1-6; perhaps TRBD1 as D (5 bases). Germline-derived CDR1 and CDR2 are MNHEY and SMNVEV (reference sequence). The CDR3 consists of 15 residues. Trimming took 3 bases from V and 9 from J, leaving 15 bases between them. The CDR3 DNA reads as TGTGCCAGCAGTTTCTTCGGGGCAGGGTCTTCACCCCTCCACTTT. It is translated as CASSFFGAGSSPLHF.

V gene TRBV7-9 combines with J gene TRBJ1-1; D gene unclear. V dropped 5 bases and J dropped 0 bases, with 28 bases sitting between them. CDR1 SEHNR and CDR2 FQNEAQ come from the germline V gene (reference sequence). The CDR3 has 20 residues. CDR3: CASSPPQLGEEYIVNTEAFF. CDR3 DNA sequence: TGTGCCAGCAGCCCCCCCCAGCTCGGGGAGGAATACATCGTGAACACTGAAGCTTTCTTT.

This clonotype was seen more than once but under ten times. The rearrangement uses TRBV7-2 and TRBJ2-7; unclear D gene. This CDR3 has 17 residues. The germline CDR1 and CDR2 sequences are SGHTA and FQGNSA. The V gene lost 5 bases and the J gene lost 0 bases, with 20 bases spanning the gap. The DNA for the CDR3 is TGTGCCAGCAGCGCCCACGGTCCTGGTCGCGGCTCCTACGAGCAGTACTTC. This encodes CASSAHGPGRGSYEQYF.

The genes are TRBV11-2 and TRBJ1-1; D possibly corresponds to TRBD1 (5 bases). The CDR3 has 14 residues. Germline V CDR1 and CDR2: SGHAT, FQNNGV. Trimming removed 5 bases from V and 1 base from J, with 11 bases in between. In nucleotides, the CDR3 is TGTGCCAGCAGCATCAGGGCTAGGAACACTGAAGCTTTCTTT. As protein: CASSIRARNTEAFF.

The table lists this clonotype with a few counts. The chain employs TRBV28 and TRBJ2-5; perhaps TRBD1 as D (6 bases). The germline gives CDR1 MDHEN, CDR2 SYDVKM. Trimming shortened V by 7 bases and J by 4 bases, and 22 bases separated the two germline ends. The CDR3 sequence is 16 residues long. CDR3 sequence: CASTPLTGSMIETQYF. CDR3 in DNA: TGTGCCAGCACCCCACTGACAGGTTCAATGATAGAGACCCAGTACTTC.

This clonotype has only a few counts. The CDR3 nucleotides read TGCAGTGCTAGAAGCCTAGCCAAAAACATTCAGTACTTC. This codes for CSARSLAKNIQYF. The rearrangement uses TRBV20-1 and TRBJ2-4; unclear D gene. The CDR3 totals 13 residues. CDR1 is DFQATT, CDR2 SNEGSKA, per germline (reference sequence). The V gene lost 2 bases and the J gene lost 0 bases, with 5 bases spanning the gap.

The CDR3 here is CASRLAGVAGELFF. The CDR3 DNA follows: TGTGCCAGCAGGCTAGCGGGAGTGGCCGGGGAGCTGTTTTTT. The chain has TRBV12-3 or TRBV12-4 and TRBJ2-2; 10 bases are a match to TRBD2. The CDR3 spans 14 residues. The V gene end was trimmed by 6 bases and the J gene end by 6 bases; junction bases not matched to a gene: 4.

V is TRBV29-1 and J is TRBJ1-2; D gene uncertain. The CDR3 consists of 14 residues. The germline V and J ends were trimmed by 7 bases and 3 bases, with 18 bases remaining between them. Germline V gene data show CDR1 as SQVTM and CDR2 as ANQGSEA. CDR3 residues: CSGNPSGSDYGYTF. The CDR3, as DNA: TGCAGCGGGAACCCCTCGGGTAGTGACTATGGCTACACCTTC.

This chain connects TRBV12-3 or TRBV12-4 to TRBJ2-1, with 8 bases matching TRBD2. The ends lost 6 bases at V and 2 bases at J; junction bases unmatched: 6. This CDR3 region has 15 residues. The CDR3 here is CASSFGGAAYNEQFF. The CDR3 region has the DNA TGTGCCAGCAGCTTCGGGGGGGCGGCCTACAATGAGCAGTTCTTC.

V usage is TRBV3-1 and J usage is TRBJ2-5; 11 bases line up with TRBD2. Germline V gene sequence: CDR1 LGHDT, CDR2 YNNKEL (reference sequence). V lost 4 bases to trimming and J lost 2 bases; unmatched junction nucleotides: 6. This CDR3 is 16 amino acids long. The CDR3 region is CASSPRLAGTQETQYF. CDR3 bases: TGTGCCAGCAGCCCTCGACTAGCGGGGACGCAAGAGACCCAGTACTTC.

The rearrangement joins TRBV7-9 to TRBJ1-4; D is possibly TRBD1 (5 bases). Trimming cost V 4 bases and J 7 bases, with 13 bases left between them. Per germline, CDR1 SEHNR and CDR2 FQNEAQ (reference sequence). This CDR3 region has 14 residues. The CDR3 DNA reads as TGTGCCAGCAGCTACGGGACCTCGGGTGAAAAACTGTTTTTT. Amino acid sequence: CASSYGTSGEKLFF.

The CDR3 sequence: CASSWSRGTSNEQFF. The CDR3 nucleotides read TGCGCCAGCAGCTGGTCCCGCGGGACTAGCAATGAGCAGTTCTTC. The chain links TRBV4-3 to TRBJ2-1, with 8 bases that match TRBD2. The CDR3 is 15 residues long. Germline loops: CDR1 LGHNA, CDR2 YSLEER. Trimming took 5 bases from V and 6 from J; bases not matched to a gene: 9.

V and J are TRBV6-7 and TRBJ2-7, with D possibly TRBD2 on 5 matching bases. TRBV6-7 belongs to the ORF category, with a function that is uncertain. Trimming took 7 bases from V and 1 from J, leaving 20 bases between them. The CDR3 covers 16 residues. The CDR3 loop reads CASIKTVRVGSYEQYF. DNA of the CDR3: TGTGCCAGCATAAAGACCGTGCGGGTGGGTTCCTACGAGCAGTACTTC.

The V call is TRBV7-2, the J call TRBJ1-2, with 7 positions matching TRBD1. The CDR3 extends over 16 amino acids. V was clipped by 0 bases and J by 5 bases; unmatched bases: 9. Germline CDR1 and CDR2: SGHTA and FQGNSA. This CDR3 is CASSLAGDSVYYGYTF. The DNA of the CDR3 is TGTGCCAGCAGCTTAGCCGGGGACAGCGTCTATTATGGCTACACCTTC.

At least ten counts were recorded for this clonotype. The chain joins TRBV24-1 to TRBJ2-1; D is possibly TRBD1 (6 bases). This CDR3 is built from 13 residues. V was clipped by 4 bases and J by 9 bases, with 12 bases between them. Germline CDR1 reads KGHDR; CDR2 reads SFDVKD. CDR3 sequence (DNA): TGTGCCACCAGTGACCGGGACATATCTGAGCAGTTCTTC. Translation: CATSDRDISEQFF.

This chain uses TRBV9 with TRBJ1-1; 10 bases fit TRBD1. The length of the CDR3 is 14 residues. The germline V gene has CDR1 SGDLS and CDR2 YYNGEE. The J segment lost 3 bases and the V segment lost 2 bases, leaving 1 base of the junction unmatched. The CDR3 loop is CASSVDRGDTEAFF. As DNA, the CDR3 is TGTGCCAGCAGCGTGGACAGGGGGGACACTGAAGCTTTCTTT.

This clonotype was seen at least ten times. The V and J genes are TRBV11-2 and TRBJ2-3; a possible D gene is TRBD2 (6 bases). Germline CDR1 reads SGHAT; CDR2 reads FQNNGV. The V end was cut by 7 bases, the J end by 11 bases, with 25 bases between. The CDR3 runs to 15 residues. In DNA, the CDR3 is TGTGCCAGCACCTTGGAGGGCGGGGCTTTGGGGGGGCAGTATTTT. Translation gives CASTLEGGALGGQYF. Complete variable domain (other parts from reference TRBV11-2 and TRBJ2-3): EAGVAQSPRYKIIEKRQSVAFWCNPISGHATLYWYQQILGQGPKLLIQFQNNGVVDDSQLPKDRFSAERLKGVDSTLKIQPAKLEDSAVYLCASTLEGGALGGQYFGPGTRLTVL.

This clonotype showed up many times. J is TRBJ2-3 and V is TRBV7-8; 12 nucleotides match TRBD2. Unmatched junction bases numbered 5, after V lost 3 bases and J lost 4 bases. CDR1 is SGHVS and CDR2 is FQNEAQ in the germline V gene. The CDR3 loop spans 16 amino acids. CDR3: CASSFTSGGSADTQYF. CDR3 nucleotide sequence: TGTGCCAGCAGCTTTACTAGCGGGGGGAGTGCAGATACGCAGTATTTT.

The chain has TRBV5-1 and TRBJ1-3, with D possibly matching TRBD1 (5 bases). V lost 7 bases to trimming and J lost 2 bases, with 16 bases between them. The CDR3 is 15 residues long. The germline gives CDR1 SGHRS, CDR2 YFSETQ. The DNA for the CDR3 is TGCGCCAGCGGAAGCACAGGACGCGCTGGAAACACCATATATTTT. It yields the protein CASGSTGRAGNTIYF.

The chain links TRBV4-2 to TRBJ2-3, with 12 bases matching TRBD2. Germline V gene sequence: CDR1 LGHNA, CDR2 YNFKEQ. Trimming took 0 bases from V and 0 from J; bases not matched to a gene: 4. The CDR3 is 18 residues long. In nucleotides, the CDR3 is TGTGCCAGCAGCCAAGATGGGACTAGCGGGCTTAGCACAGATACGCAGTATTTT. This translates into CASSQDGTSGLSTDTQYF.